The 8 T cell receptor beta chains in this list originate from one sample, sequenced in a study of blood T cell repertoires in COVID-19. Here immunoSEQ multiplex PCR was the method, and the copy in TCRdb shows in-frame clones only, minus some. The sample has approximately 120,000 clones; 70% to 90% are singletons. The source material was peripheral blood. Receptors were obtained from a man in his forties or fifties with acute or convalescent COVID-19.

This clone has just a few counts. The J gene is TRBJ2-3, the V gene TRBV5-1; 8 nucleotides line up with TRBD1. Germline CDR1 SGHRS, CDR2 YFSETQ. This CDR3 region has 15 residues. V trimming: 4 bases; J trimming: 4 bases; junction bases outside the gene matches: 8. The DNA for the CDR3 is TGCGCCAGCAGCCGCACGCAGGGGGCTGCAGATACGCAGTATTTT. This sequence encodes CASSRTQGAADTQYF.

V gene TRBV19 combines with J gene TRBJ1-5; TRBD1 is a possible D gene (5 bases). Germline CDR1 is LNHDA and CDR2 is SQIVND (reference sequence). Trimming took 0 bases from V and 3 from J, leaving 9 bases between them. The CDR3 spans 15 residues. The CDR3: CASSIDQGPNQPQHF. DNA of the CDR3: TGTGCCAGTAGTATAGATCAGGGTCCCAATCAGCCCCAGCATTTT.

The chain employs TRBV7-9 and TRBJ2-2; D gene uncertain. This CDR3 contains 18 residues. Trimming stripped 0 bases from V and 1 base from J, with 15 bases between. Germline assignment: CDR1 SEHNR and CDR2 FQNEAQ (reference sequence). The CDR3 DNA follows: TGTGCCAGCAGCTTAGCTCGCTTCGACTCCTGGAACACCGGGGAGCTGTTTTTT. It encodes CASSLARFDSWNTGELFF.

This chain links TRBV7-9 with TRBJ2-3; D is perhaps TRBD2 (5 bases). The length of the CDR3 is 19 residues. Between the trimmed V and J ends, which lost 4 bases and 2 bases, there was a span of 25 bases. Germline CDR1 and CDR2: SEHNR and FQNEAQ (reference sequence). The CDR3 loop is CASSSIITRDSPNTDTQYF. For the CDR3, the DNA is TGTGCCAGCAGCTCAATAATCACTCGGGATAGTCCGAACACAGATACGCAGTATTTT.

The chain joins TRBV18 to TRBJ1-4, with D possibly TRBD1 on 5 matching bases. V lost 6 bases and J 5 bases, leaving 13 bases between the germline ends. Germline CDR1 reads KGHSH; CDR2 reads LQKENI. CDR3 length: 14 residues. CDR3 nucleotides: TGTGCCAGCTCCCCGGACACCGGCAATGAAAAACTGTTTTTT. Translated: CASSPDTGNEKLFF.

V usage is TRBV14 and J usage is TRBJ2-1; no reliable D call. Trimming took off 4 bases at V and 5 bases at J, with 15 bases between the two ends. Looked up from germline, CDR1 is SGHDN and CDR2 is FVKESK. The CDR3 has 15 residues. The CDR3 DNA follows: TGTGCCAGCAGCCCCTGGCAGAAGATACACAATGAGCAGTTCTTC. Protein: CASSPWQKIHNEQFF.

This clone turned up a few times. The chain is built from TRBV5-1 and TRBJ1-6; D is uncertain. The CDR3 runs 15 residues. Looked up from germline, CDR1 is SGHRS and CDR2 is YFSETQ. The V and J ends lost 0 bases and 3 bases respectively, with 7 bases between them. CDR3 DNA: TGCGCCAGCAGCTTGGCGCCGGTCTATAATTCACCCCTCCACTTT. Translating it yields CASSLAPVYNSPLHF. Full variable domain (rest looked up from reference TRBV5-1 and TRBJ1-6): KAGVTQTPRYLIKTRGQQVTLSCSPISGHRSVSWYQQTPGQGLQFLFEYFSETQRNKGNFPGRFSGRQFSNSRSEMNVSTLELGDSALYLCASSLAPVYNSPLHFGNGTRLTVT.

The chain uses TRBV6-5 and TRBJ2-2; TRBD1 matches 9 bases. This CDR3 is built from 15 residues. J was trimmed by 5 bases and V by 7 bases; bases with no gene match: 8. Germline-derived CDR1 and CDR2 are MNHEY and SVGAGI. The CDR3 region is CASKPGQGWTGELFF. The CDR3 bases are TGTGCCAGCAAGCCGGGACAGGGATGGACCGGGGAGCTGTTTTTT.